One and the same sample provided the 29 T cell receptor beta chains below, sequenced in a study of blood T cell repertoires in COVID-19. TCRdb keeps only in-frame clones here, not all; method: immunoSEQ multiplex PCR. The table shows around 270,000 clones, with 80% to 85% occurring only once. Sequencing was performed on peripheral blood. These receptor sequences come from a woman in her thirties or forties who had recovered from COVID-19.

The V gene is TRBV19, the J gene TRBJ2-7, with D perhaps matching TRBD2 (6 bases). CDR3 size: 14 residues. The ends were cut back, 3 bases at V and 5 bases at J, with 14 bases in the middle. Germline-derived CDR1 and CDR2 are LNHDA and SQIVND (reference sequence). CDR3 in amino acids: CASSMRGPRHEQYF. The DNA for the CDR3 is TGTGCCAGTAGTATGCGGGGCCCGAGGCACGAGCAGTACTTC.

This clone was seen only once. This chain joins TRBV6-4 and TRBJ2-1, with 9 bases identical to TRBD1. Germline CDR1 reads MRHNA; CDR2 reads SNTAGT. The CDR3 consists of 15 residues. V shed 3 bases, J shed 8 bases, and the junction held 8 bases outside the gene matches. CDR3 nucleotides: TGTGCCAGCAGTGAATTAGGACAGGGGAGGCATGAGCAGTTCTTC. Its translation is CASSELGQGRHEQFF.

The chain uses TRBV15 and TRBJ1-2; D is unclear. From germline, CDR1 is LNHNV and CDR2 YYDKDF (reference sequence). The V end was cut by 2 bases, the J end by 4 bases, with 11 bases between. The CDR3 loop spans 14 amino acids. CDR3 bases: TGTGCCACCAGCAGAAGGGAGAAGAGCTATGGCTACACCTTC. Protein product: CATSRREKSYGYTF.

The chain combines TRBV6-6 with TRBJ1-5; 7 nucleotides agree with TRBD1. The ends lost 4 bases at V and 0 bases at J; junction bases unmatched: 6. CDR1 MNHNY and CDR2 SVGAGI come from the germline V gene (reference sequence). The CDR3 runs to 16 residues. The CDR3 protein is CASSFTDRDSNQPQHF. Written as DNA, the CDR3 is TGTGCCAGCAGTTTTACCGACAGGGATAGCAATCAGCCCCAGCATTTT.

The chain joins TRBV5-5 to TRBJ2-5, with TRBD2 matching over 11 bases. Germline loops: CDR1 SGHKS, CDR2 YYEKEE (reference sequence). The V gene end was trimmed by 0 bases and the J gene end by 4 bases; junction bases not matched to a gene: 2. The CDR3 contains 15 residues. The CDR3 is CASSLVAGGTETQYF. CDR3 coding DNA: TGTGCCAGCAGCTTGGTAGCGGGGGGGACAGAGACCCAGTACTTC.

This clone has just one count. The DNA for the CDR3 is TGTGCCAGCAGCAACAAGGCTAGCGGGGGTGGAGAGACCCAGTACTTC. Translation gives CASSNKASGGGETQYF. V is TRBV5-4 and J is TRBJ2-5, with 10 bases identical to TRBD2. The CDR3 is 16 residues long. V lost 4 bases to trimming and J lost 4 bases; unmatched junction nucleotides: 10. Germline CDR1 and CDR2: SGHNT and YYREEE (reference sequence).

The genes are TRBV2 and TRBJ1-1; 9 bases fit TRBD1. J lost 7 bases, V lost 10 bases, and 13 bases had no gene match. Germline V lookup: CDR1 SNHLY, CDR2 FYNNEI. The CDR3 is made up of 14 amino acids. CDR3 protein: CAISGTGGSGEAFF. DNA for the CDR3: TGTGCCATCAGCGGTACAGGGGGCAGCGGTGAAGCTTTCTTT.

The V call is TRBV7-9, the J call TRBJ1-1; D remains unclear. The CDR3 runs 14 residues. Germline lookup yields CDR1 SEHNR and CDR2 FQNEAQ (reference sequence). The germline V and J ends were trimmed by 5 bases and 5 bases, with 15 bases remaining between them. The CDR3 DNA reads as TGTGCCAGCAGCCATCCCGACGGAGGGACTGAAGCTTTCTTT. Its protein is CASSHPDGGTEAFF.

This CDR3 is CASSPGTGDTEAFF. The CDR3 DNA is TGTGCCAGTAGCCCCGGGACAGGGGACACTGAAGCTTTCTTT. This sequence joins TRBV19 and TRBJ1-1; 10 nucleotides agree with TRBD1. The germline V gene has CDR1 LNHDA and CDR2 SQIVND (reference sequence). The CDR3 spans 14 residues. V shed 6 bases and J 3 bases; nucleotides not matched to a gene: 4.

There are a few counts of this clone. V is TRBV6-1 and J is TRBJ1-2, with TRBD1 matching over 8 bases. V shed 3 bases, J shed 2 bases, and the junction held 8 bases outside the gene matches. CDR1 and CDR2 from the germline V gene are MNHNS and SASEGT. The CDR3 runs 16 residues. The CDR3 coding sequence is TGTGCCAGCAGTGAGGGACTGGGACAGGCAAACTATGGCTACACCTTC. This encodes CASSEGLGQANYGYTF.

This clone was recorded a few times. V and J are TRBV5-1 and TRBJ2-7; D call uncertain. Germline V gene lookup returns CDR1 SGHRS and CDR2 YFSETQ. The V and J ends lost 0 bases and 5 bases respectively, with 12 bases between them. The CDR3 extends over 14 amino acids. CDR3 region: CASSLESAVHEQYF. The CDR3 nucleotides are TGCGCCAGCAGCTTGGAAAGCGCGGTCCACGAGCAGTACTTC.

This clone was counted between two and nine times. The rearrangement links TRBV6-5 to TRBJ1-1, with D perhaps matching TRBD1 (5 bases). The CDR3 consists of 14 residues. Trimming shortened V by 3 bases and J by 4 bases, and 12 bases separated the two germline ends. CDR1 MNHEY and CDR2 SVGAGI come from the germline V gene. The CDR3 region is CASSYDPGGTEAFF. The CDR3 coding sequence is TGTGCCAGCAGTTATGACCCGGGGGGCACTGAAGCTTTCTTT.

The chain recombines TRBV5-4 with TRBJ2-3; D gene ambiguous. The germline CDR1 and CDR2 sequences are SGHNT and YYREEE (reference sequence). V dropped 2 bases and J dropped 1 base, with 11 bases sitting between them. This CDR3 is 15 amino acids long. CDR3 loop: CASSLGGQGTDTQYF. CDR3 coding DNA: TGTGCCAGCAGCTTAGGTGGCCAGGGCACAGATACGCAGTATTTT.

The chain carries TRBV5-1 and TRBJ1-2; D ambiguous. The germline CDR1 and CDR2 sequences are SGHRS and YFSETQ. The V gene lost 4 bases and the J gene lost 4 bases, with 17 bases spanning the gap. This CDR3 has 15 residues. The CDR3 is CASSLLPSVSYGYTF. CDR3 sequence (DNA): TGCGCCAGCAGCCTGCTACCAAGCGTGAGCTATGGCTACACCTTC.

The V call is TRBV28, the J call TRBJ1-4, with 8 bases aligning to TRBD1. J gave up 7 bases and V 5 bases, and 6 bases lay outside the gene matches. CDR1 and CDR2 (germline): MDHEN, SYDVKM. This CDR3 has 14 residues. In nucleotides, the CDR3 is TGTGCCAGCAGTCCGGACAGGGCCACTGAAAAACTGTTTTTT. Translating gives CASSPDRATEKLFF.

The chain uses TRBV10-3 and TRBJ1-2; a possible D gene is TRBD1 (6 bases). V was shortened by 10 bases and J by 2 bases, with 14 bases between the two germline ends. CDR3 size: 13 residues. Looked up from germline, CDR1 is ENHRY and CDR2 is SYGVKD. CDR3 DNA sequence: TGTGCCAGCACGGACAGCCGCAACTATGGCTACACCTTC. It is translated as CASTDSRNYGYTF.

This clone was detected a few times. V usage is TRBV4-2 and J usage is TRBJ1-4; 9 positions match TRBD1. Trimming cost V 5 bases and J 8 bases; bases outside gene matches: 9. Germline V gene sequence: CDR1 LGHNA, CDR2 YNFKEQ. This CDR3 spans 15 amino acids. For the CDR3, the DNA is TGTGCCAGCAGCGACCCGGGACAGGGAGGGGAAAAACTGTTTTTT. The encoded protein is CASSDPGQGGEKLFF.

The chain's CDR3 is CASSSLGLAGFQYF. CDR3 DNA sequence: TGTGCCAGCAGCTCTTTGGGACTAGCGGGGTTCCAGTACTTC. The rearrangement links TRBV5-6 to TRBJ2-5; 13 bases agree with TRBD2. CDR3 length: 14 amino acids. The trim removed 3 bases at V and 10 bases at J, leaving 6 bases unmatched. Germline V gives CDR1 SGHDT, CDR2 YYEEEE.

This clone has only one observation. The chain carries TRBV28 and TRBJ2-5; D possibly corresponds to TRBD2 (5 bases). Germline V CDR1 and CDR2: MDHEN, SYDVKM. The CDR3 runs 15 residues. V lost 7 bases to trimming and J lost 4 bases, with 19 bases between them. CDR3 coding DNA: TGTGCCAGCACCCCCCGGAGGCTCCAAGGAGAGACCCAGTACTTC. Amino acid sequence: CASTPRRLQGETQYF.

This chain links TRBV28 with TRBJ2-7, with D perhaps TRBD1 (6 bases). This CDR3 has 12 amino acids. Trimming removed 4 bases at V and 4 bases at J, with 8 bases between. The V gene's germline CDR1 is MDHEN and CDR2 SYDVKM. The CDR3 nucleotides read TGTGCCAGCAGTTCCGGACAGTACGAGCAGTACTTC. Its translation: CASSSGQYEQYF. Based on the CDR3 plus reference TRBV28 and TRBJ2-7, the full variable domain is DVKVTQSSRYLVKRTGEKVFLECVQDMDHENMFWYRQDPGLGLRLIYFSYDVKMKEKGDIPEGYSVSREKKERFSLILESASTNQTSMYLCASSSGQYEQYFGPGTRLTVT.

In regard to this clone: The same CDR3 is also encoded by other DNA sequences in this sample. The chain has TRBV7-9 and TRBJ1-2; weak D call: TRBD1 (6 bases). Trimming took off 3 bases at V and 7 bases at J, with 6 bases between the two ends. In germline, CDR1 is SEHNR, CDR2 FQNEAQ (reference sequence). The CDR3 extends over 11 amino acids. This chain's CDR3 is CASSFRGGYTF. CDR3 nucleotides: TGTGCCAGCAGCTTCAGGGGTGGCTACACCTTC.

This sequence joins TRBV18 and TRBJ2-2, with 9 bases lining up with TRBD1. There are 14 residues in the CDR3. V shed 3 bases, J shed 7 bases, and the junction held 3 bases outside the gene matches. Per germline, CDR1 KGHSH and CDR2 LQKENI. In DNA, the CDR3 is TGTGCCAGCTCACCGGGACAGGGAGGCGGGGAGCTGTTTTTT. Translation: CASSPGQGGGELFF.

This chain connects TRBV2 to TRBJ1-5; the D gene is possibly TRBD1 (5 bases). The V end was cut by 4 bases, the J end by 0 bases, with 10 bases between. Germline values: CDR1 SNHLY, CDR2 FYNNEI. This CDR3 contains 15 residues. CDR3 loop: CASSAQGTSNQPQHF. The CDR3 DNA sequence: TGTGCCAGCAGTGCTCAGGGAACTAGCAATCAGCCCCAGCATTTT.

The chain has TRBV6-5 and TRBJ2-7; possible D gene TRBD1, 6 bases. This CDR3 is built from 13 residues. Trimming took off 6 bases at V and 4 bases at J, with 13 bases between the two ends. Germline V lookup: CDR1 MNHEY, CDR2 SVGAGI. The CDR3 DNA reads TGTGCCAGCAGAACCTCAGGACAGTACGAGCAGTACTTC. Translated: CASRTSGQYEQYF.

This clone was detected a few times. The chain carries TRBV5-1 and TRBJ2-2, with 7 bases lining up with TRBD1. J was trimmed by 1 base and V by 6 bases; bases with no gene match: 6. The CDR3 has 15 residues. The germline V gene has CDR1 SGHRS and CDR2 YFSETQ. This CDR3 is CASTRGTENTGELFF. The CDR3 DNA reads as TGCGCCAGCACCCGAGGGACAGAGAACACCGGGGAGCTGTTTTTT.

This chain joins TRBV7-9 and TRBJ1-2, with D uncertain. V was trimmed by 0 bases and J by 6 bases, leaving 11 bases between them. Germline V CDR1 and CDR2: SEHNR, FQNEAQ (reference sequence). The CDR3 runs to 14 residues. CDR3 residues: CASSLAMAVNGYTF. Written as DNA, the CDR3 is TGTGCCAGCAGCTTAGCGATGGCAGTCAATGGCTACACCTTC.

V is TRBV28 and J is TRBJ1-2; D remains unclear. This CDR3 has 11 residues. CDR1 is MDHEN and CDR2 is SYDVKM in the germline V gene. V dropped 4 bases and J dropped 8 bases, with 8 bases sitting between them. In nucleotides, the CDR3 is TGTGCCAGCAGTTCTGTAGAGGGCTACACCTTC. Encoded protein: CASSSVEGYTF.

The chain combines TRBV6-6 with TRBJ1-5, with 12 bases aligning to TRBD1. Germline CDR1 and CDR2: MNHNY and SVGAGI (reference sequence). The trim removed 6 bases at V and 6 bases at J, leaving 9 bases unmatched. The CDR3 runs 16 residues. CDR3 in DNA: TGTGCCAGCAGGCAGAGCGGGACAGGGGGCGGTCAGCCCCAGCATTTT. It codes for CASRQSGTGGGQPQHF.

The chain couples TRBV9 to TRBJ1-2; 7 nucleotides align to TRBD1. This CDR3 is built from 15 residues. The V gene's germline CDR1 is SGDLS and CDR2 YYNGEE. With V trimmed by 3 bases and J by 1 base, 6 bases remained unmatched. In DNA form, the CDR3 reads TGTGCCAGCAGCGGCACAGGGGTGGGTAACTATGGCTACACCTTC. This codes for CASSGTGVGNYGYTF.